Sequencing of this T cell receptor (beta chain) was carried out in a study of T cells in localized non-small cell lung cancer. The assay was immunoSEQ multiplex PCR, and TCRdb's table has in-frame clones only and misses some. This table holds some 16,000 clones, roughly 90% found once. With 6 bases removed from V and 2 bases from J, the gap between germline ends came to 15 bases. This CDR3 has 15 residues. The V gene's germline CDR1 is SGHRS and CDR2 YFSETQ. The sample holds one count of this clone. Sample: peripheral blood, taken before any cancer treatment. The chain links TRBV5-1 to TRBJ2-1, with D tentatively TRBD1 (6 bases). This clonotype was sampled from a male donor aged 60 or older with stage II squamous cell lung carcinoma. The CDR3 nucleotides are TGCGCCAGCACGGTCGGGGCAGGGGCCTACAATGAGCAGTTCTTC. Its protein product is CASTVGAGAYNEQFF.